The 20 T cell receptor beta chains below were found in one sample sequenced in a study of shared clonotypes between healthy human individuals. The data were produced by immunoSEQ multiplex PCR, yet TCRdb's version contains in-frame clones alone and is incomplete. This sample carries approximately 740,000 clones, roughly 70% of them seen once, and the ten largest clones take approximately 1.8%. Sequencing used memory CD4+ T cells sorted from blood. Subset meaning: CD45RA-negative fraction. The source of these receptors is a woman under 40 in good health.

This clone was counted ten times or more. The gene calls are TRBV5-1 and TRBJ2-3; no reliable D call. V lost 0 bases to trimming and J lost 2 bases, with 7 bases between them. The CDR3 is 14 residues long. Germline V gives CDR1 SGHRS, CDR2 YFSETQ. For the CDR3, the DNA is TGCGCCAGCAGCTTGGTAGCAGTCACAGATACGCAGTATTTT. Translating gives CASSLVAVTDTQYF.

Only a few counts were recorded for this clone. The J gene is TRBJ2-7, the V gene TRBV29-1; 7 nucleotides line up with TRBD2. J gave up 1 base and V 4 bases, and 7 bases lay outside the gene matches. Germline V gene data show CDR1 as SQVTM and CDR2 as ANQGSEA. The CDR3 consists of 14 residues. The CDR3 reads CSVAFSSGSYEQYF. In nucleotides, the CDR3 is TGCAGCGTTGCTTTTTCTAGCGGATCCTACGAGCAGTACTTC.

V gene TRBV30 combines with J gene TRBJ1-2; D gene ambiguous. V lost 0 bases and J lost 4, with 12 bases in between. This CDR3 is built from 14 residues. CDR1 and CDR2 (germline): GTSNPN, SVGIG (reference sequence). As DNA, the CDR3 is TGTGCCTGGAGTGTACTCGGGGTGGGCTATGGCTACACCTTC. Its protein is CAWSVLGVGYGYTF.

The V gene is TRBV2, the J gene TRBJ2-1; D is possibly TRBD2 (5 bases). Germline V gene sequence: CDR1 SNHLY, CDR2 FYNNEI. The CDR3 spans 14 residues. The germline V and J ends were trimmed by 11 bases and 4 bases, with 18 bases remaining between them. The CDR3 sequence: CAVKTARGYNEQFF. The CDR3 nucleotides read TGTGCCGTTAAAACAGCCCGGGGATACAATGAGCAGTTCTTC.

The chain joins TRBV29-1 to TRBJ2-3; D ambiguous. The CDR3 is made up of 15 amino acids. The germline V and J ends were trimmed by 0 bases and 0 bases, with 10 bases remaining between them. In germline, CDR1 is SQVTM, CDR2 ANQGSEA. DNA of the CDR3: TGCAGCGTTGAAGACTGGTCTTCTAGCACAGATACGCAGTATTTT. It is translated as CSVEDWSSSTDTQYF.

This rearrangement joins TRBV9 to TRBJ1-5, with D unclear. Germline V gene sequence: CDR1 SGDLS, CDR2 YYNGEE. V lost 1 base to trimming and J lost 2 bases, with 7 bases between them. The CDR3 has 14 amino acids. Written as DNA, the CDR3 is TGTGCCAGCAGCGTATCCTGGGGCAATCAGCCCCAGCATTTT. Translating it yields CASSVSWGNQPQHF.

CDR3 region: CASSPPQGGSTEAFF. In DNA, the CDR3 is TGCGCCAGCAGCCCACCACAGGGAGGGAGCACTGAAGCTTTCTTT. The chain has TRBV5-1 and TRBJ1-1, with D tentatively TRBD1 (6 bases). The V and J ends lost 4 bases and 4 bases respectively, with 17 bases between them. Germline V gene data show CDR1 as SGHRS and CDR2 as YFSETQ. The CDR3 contains 15 residues.

The V and J genes are TRBV19 and TRBJ2-6; the D call may be TRBD1 or TRBD2 (5 bases each). The V gene's germline CDR1 is LNHDA and CDR2 SQIVND (reference sequence). The CDR3 length is 18 residues. The V end lost 1 base, the J end lost 0 bases, and 13 bases lay between the germline ends. The CDR3 here is CASSIGRTSNSGANVLTF. DNA of the CDR3: TGTGCCAGTAGTATAGGGAGGACATCCAACTCTGGGGCCAACGTCCTGACTTTC.

On this clone itself: This CDR3 is also generated by other DNA sequences in the sample. The CDR3 loop is CASSLAIGGAYNEQFF. CDR3 bases: TGCGCCAGCAGCTTGGCCATCGGAGGGGCTTACAATGAGCAGTTCTTC. The chain uses TRBV5-1 and TRBJ2-1, with D perhaps TRBD2 (6 bases). The CDR3 runs 16 residues. Germline V gene sequence: CDR1 SGHRS, CDR2 YFSETQ. Trimming took off 0 bases at V and 4 bases at J, with 14 bases between the two ends.

This clone has more than one count but fewer than ten. This sequence joins TRBV10-3 and TRBJ2-1, with 7 positions matching TRBD2. V trimming: 3 bases; J trimming: 2 bases; junction bases outside the gene matches: 4. CDR1 and CDR2 from the germline V gene are ENHRY and SYGVKD. The CDR3 runs to 15 residues. The CDR3 DNA reads TGTGCCATCAGTGATCTAGCGGAGACCTACAATGAGCAGTTCTTC. Protein product: CAISDLAETYNEQFF.

V gene TRBV29-1 combines with J gene TRBJ2-1; 14 positions agree with TRBD2. This CDR3 is 18 amino acids long. Trimming at V came to 4 bases and at J to 0 bases, leaving 8 bases not matched to a gene. In germline, CDR1 is SQVTM, CDR2 ANQGSEA. CDR3 amino acids: CSVAGTSGSLSSYNEQFF. The CDR3 DNA reads as TGCAGCGTTGCTGGGACTAGCGGGAGCCTCAGCTCCTACAATGAGCAGTTCTTC.

The J gene is TRBJ2-4, the V gene TRBV5-5; D possibly uses TRBD1 or TRBD2 (5 bases each). Trimming stripped 1 base from V and 2 bases from J, with 16 bases between. This CDR3 contains 17 residues. Germline V gives CDR1 SGHKS, CDR2 YYEKEE (reference sequence). CDR3 region: CASSLYTGTGSKNIQYF. CDR3 DNA sequence: TGTGCCAGCAGCTTGTATACAGGAACGGGGTCCAAAAACATTCAGTACTTC.

This chain uses TRBV6-1 with TRBJ2-3, with TRBD2 matching over 11 bases. Germline V CDR1 and CDR2: MNHNS, SASEGT. The junction had 12 bases not matched to a gene; V was cut back by 1 base and J by 6 bases. CDR3 size: 18 residues. CDR3 sequence: CASSEGSVAGGPGDTQYF. The CDR3 DNA reads as TGTGCCAGCAGTGAAGGATCGGTAGCGGGAGGGCCCGGGGATACGCAGTATTTT.

This chain's CDR3 is CASSLDGQHNQPQHF. The DNA of the CDR3 is TGCGCCAGCAGCTTGGACGGACAACACAATCAGCCCCAGCATTTT. The chain carries TRBV5-1 and TRBJ1-5; TRBD1 is a possible D gene (5 bases). V lost 0 bases to trimming and J lost 3 bases, with 10 bases between them. Per the germline V gene, CDR1 is SGHRS and CDR2 is YFSETQ. CDR3 length: 15 amino acids.

This clone appeared a single time. This chain joins TRBV7-6 and TRBJ2-3; possibly TRBD2 for D (5 bases). The germline V gene encodes CDR1 SGHVS and CDR2 FNYEAQ. This CDR3 comprises 14 residues. The V end was cut by 1 base, the J end by 14 bases, with 19 bases between. Here the CDR3 reads CASSLVVGPRVWYF. The CDR3 DNA follows: TGTGCCAGCAGCTTAGTGGTTGGACCGAGGGTTTGGTATTTT.

V is TRBV28 and J is TRBJ2-3, with a possible D match to TRBD1 (6 bases). This CDR3 is built from 17 residues. Per germline, CDR1 MDHEN and CDR2 SYDVKM. Trimming stripped 6 bases from V and 2 bases from J, with 21 bases between. DNA for the CDR3: TGTGCCAGCAGCTCCTCGGCCCTGGGGGCTAACACAGATACGCAGTATTTT. Protein: CASSSSALGANTDTQYF.

The chain recombines TRBV5-1 with TRBJ2-1, with 7 positions matching TRBD2. J gave up 6 bases and V 3 bases, and 9 bases lay outside the gene matches. This CDR3 has 15 residues. Germline assignment: CDR1 SGHRS and CDR2 YFSETQ. CDR3 loop: CASSSSGSWGNEQFF. CDR3 bases: TGCGCCAGCAGCTCTAGCGGAAGCTGGGGCAATGAGCAGTTCTTC.

The chain combines TRBV30 with TRBJ2-5; the D gene could be TRBD1 or TRBD2 (6 bases each). The CDR3 consists of 15 residues. The germline gives CDR1 GTSNPN, CDR2 SVGIG (reference sequence). Trimming took 3 bases from V and 5 from J, leaving 19 bases between them. The chain's CDR3 is CAWRGPGATGETQYF. The CDR3 region has the DNA TGTGCCTGGAGGGGCCCGGGAGCAACAGGGGAGACCCAGTACTTC.

The CDR3 reads CSGSLETEAFF. The CDR3 DNA reads as TGCAGCGGCTCATTGGAAACTGAAGCTTTCTTT. The rearrangement links TRBV29-1 to TRBJ1-1; D ambiguous. In germline, CDR1 is SQVTM, CDR2 ANQGSEA. The CDR3 covers 11 residues. The V end lost 7 bases, the J end lost 5 bases, and 11 bases lay between the germline ends.

This chain links TRBV7-9 with TRBJ2-2, with TRBD1 matching 12 bases. Germline CDR1 is SEHNR and CDR2 is FQNEAQ (reference sequence). After removal of 3 bases from V and 6 bases from J, the junction contained 5 bases not matched to a gene. The CDR3 loop spans 16 amino acids. The CDR3 DNA reads as TGTGCCAGCAGCTTTGGGACAGGGGGCGCCCCCGGGGAGCTGTTTTTT. It specifies CASSFGTGGAPGELFF.